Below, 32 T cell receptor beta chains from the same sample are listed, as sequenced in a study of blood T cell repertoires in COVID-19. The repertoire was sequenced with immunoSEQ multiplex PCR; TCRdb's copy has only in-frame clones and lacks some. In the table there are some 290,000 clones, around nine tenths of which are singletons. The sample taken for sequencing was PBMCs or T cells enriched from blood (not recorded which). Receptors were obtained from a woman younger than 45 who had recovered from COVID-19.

The CDR3 here is CASSPRTSGLSYNEQFF. CDR3 sequence (DNA): TGTGCCAGCAGCCCACGGACTAGCGGATTATCCTACAATGAGCAGTTCTTC. The V and J genes are TRBV11-3 and TRBJ2-1; 10 bases agree with TRBD2. The V and J ends lost 5 bases and 1 base, in that order; junction bases with no gene match: 8. The CDR3 runs 17 residues. Per the germline V gene, CDR1 is SGHNT and CDR2 is YENEEA.

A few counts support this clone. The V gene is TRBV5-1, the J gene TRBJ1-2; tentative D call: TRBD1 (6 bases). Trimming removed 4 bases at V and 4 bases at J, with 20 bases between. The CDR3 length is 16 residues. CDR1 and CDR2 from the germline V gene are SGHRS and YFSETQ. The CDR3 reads CASSRGQSSSFYGYTF. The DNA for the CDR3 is TGCGCCAGCAGCCGAGGACAGTCCTCTTCCTTCTATGGCTACACCTTC. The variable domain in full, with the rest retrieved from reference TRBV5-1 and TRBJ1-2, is KAGVTQTPRYLIKTRGQQVTLSCSPISGHRSVSWYQQTPGQGLQFLFEYFSETQRNKGNFPGRFSGRQFSNSRSEMNVSTLELGDSALYLCASSRGQSSSFYGYTFGSGTRLTVV.

Written as DNA, the CDR3 is TGCGCCAGCAGTGCAGAATTCAGCGGGACACACTCCTACAATGAGCAGTTCTTC. This encodes CASSAEFSGTHSYNEQFF. The genes are TRBV10-1 and TRBJ2-1, with TRBD2 as a possible D gene (7 bases). The CDR3 loop spans 18 amino acids. Germline CDR1 and CDR2: WNHNN and SYGVQD (reference sequence). Trimming pared 4 bases from V and 0 bases from J, leaving 19 bases between.

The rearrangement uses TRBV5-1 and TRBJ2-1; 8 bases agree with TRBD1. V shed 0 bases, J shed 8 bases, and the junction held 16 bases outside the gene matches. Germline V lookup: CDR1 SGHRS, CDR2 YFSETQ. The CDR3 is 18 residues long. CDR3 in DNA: TGCGCCAGCAGCTTGGCCACGGGCGGTGCCAGGGGGCGTCATGAGCAGTTCTTC. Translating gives CASSLATGGARGRHEQFF.

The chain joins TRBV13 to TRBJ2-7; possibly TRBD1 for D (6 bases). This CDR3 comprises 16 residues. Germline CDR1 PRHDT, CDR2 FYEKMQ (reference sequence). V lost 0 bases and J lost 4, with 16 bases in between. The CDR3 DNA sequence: TGTGCCAGCAGCTTAGGATTAACAGGGACAACATACGAGCAGTACTTC. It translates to CASSLGLTGTTYEQYF. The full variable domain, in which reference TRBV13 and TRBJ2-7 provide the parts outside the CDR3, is AAGVIQSPRHLIKEKRETATLKCYPIPRHDTVYWYQQGPGQDPQFLISFYEKMQSDKGSIPDRFSAQQFSDYHSELNMSSLELGDSALYFCASSLGLTGTTYEQYFGPGTRLTVT.

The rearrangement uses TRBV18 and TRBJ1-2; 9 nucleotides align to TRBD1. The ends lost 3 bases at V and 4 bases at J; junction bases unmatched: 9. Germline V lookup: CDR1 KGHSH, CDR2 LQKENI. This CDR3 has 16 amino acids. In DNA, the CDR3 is TGTGCCAGCTCACCCACAGGGGGCGGAGAAAGCTATGGCTACACCTTC. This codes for CASSPTGGGESYGYTF.

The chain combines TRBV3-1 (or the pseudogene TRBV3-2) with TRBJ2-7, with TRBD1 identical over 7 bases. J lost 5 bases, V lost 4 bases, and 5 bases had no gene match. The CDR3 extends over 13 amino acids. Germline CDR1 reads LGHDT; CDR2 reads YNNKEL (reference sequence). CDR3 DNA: TGTGCCAGCAGCCCGACAGGGACCCACGAGCAGTACTTC. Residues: CASSPTGTHEQYF.

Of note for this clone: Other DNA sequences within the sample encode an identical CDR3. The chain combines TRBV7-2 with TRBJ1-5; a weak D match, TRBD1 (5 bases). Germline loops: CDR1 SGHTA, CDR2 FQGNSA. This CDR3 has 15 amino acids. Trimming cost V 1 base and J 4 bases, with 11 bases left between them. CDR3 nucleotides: TGTGCCAGCAGCTTAGTCAGGGTGGGGAATCAGCCCCAGCATTTT. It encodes CASSLVRVGNQPQHF.

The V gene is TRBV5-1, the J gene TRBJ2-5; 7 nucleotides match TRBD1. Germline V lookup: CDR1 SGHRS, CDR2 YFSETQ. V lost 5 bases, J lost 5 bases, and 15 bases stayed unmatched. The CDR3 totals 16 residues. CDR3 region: CASSSRGIPGAETQYF. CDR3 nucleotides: TGCGCCAGCAGTTCCAGGGGGATCCCCGGCGCGGAGACCCAGTACTTC.

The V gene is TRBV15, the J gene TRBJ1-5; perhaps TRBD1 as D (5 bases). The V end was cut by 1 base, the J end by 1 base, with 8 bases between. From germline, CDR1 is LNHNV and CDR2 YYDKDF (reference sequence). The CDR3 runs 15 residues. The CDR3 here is CATSRGGVSNQPQHF. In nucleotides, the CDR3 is TGTGCCACCAGCAGAGGGGGGGTCAGCAATCAGCCCCAGCATTTT. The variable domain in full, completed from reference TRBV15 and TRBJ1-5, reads DAMVIQNPRYQVTQFGKPVTLSCSQTLNHNVMYWYQQKSSQAPKLLFHYYDKDFNNEADTPDNFQSRRPNTSFCFLDIRSPGLGDTAMYLCATSRGGVSNQPQHFGDGTRLSIL.

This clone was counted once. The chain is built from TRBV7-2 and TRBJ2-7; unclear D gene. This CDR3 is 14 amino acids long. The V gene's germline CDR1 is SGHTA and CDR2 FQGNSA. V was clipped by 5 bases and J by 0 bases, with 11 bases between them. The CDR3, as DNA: TGTGCCAGCAGCGCCCAAACCAGCTCCTACGAGCAGTACTTC. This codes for CASSAQTSSYEQYF.

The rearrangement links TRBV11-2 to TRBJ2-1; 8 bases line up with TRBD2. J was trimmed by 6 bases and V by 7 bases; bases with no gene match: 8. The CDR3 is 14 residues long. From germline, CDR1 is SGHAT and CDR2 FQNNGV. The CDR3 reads CASTSRLAGNEQFF. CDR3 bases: TGTGCCAGCACCTCCCGCCTAGCGGGCAATGAGCAGTTCTTC.

The CDR3 sequence: CASSSPTPLNSPLHF. The CDR3 coding sequence is TGTGCCAGCAGTTCACCGACACCATTGAATTCACCCCTCCACTTT. The chain employs TRBV27 and TRBJ1-6, with no clear D. The CDR3 extends over 15 amino acids. CDR1 and CDR2 (germline): MNHEY, SMNVEV (reference sequence). Trimming stripped 4 bases from V and 7 bases from J, with 14 bases between.

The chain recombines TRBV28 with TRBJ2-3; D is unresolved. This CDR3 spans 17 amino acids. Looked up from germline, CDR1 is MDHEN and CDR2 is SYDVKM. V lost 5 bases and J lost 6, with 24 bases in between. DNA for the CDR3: TGTGCCAGCAGTCCCTTCTTGAGCGATTCACTCGTGGATACGCAGTATTTT. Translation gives CASSPFLSDSLVDTQYF.

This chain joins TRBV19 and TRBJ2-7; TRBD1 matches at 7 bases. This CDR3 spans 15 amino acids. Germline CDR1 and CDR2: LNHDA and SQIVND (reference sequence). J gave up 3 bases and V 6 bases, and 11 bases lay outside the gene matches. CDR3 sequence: CASRGPGQSLYEQYF. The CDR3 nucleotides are TGTGCCAGTAGGGGGCCGGGACAGAGCCTCTACGAGCAGTACTTC.

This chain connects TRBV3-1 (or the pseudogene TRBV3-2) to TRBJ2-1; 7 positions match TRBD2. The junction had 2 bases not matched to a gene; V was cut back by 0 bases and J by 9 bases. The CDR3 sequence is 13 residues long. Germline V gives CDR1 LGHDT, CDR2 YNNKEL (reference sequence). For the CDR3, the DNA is TGTGCCAGCAGCCAAGACACTAGCGTTGAGCAGTTCTTC. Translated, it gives CASSQDTSVEQFF.

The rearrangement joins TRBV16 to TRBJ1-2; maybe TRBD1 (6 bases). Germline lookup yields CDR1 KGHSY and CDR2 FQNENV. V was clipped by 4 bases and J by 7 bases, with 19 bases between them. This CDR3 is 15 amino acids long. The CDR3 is CASSLEWGPRSGYTF. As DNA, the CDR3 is TGTGCCAGCAGCCTGGAGTGGGGGCCCCGAAGTGGCTACACCTTC. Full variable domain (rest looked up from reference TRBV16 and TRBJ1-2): GEEVAQTPKHLVRGEGQKAKLYCAPIKGHSYVFWYQQVLKNEFKFLISFQNENVFDETGMPKERFSAKCLPNSPCSLEIQATKLEDSAVYFCASSLEWGPRSGYTFGSGTRLTVV.

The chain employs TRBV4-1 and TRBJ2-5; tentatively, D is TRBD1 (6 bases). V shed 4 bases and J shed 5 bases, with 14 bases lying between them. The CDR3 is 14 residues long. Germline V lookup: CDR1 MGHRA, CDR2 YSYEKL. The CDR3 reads CASSLRGSGETQYF. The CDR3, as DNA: TGCGCCAGCAGCCTAAGGGGGTCAGGGGAGACCCAGTACTTC.

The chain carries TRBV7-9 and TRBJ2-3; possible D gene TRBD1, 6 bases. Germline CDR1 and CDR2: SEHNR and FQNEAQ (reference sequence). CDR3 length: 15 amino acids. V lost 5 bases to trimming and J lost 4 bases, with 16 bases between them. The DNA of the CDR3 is TGTGCCAGCAGCCGTATCGGGACACACGCAGATACGCAGTATTTT. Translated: CASSRIGTHADTQYF.

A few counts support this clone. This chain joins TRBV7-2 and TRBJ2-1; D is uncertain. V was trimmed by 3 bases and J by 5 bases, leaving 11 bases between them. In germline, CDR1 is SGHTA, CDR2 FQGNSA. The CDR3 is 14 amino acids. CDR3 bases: TGTGCCAGCAGCTTGTCCGGCAGGAACAATGAGCAGTTCTTC. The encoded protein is CASSLSGRNNEQFF.

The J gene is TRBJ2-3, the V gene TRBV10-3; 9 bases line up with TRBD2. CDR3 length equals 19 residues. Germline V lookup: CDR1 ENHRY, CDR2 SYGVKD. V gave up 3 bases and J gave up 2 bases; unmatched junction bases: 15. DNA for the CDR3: TGTGCCATCAGTGATAGGAGCGGGAGGTTCGGTCGAGTCACAGATACGCAGTATTTT. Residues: CAISDRSGRFGRVTDTQYF.

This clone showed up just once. CDR3 sequence: CASSFGTAGSGANVLTF. The CDR3, as DNA: TGTGCCAGCTCATTCGGGACAGCCGGCTCTGGGGCCAACGTCCTGACTTTC. The genes are TRBV18 and TRBJ2-6, with 7 positions matching TRBD1. V lost 5 bases and J lost 0; bases outside the gene matches: 7. This CDR3 has 17 amino acids. The V gene's germline CDR1 is KGHSH and CDR2 LQKENI.

The CDR3 loop reads CASSYRGYNQPQHF. The CDR3 DNA is TGTGCCAGCAGTTACAGGGGCTACAATCAGCCCCAGCATTTT. The chain links TRBV6-6 to TRBJ1-5; perhaps TRBD1 as D (5 bases). The CDR3 runs to 14 residues. Trimming left V 2 bases short and J 3 bases short, with 8 bases between. Germline V gene data show CDR1 as MNHNY and CDR2 as SVGAGI (reference sequence).

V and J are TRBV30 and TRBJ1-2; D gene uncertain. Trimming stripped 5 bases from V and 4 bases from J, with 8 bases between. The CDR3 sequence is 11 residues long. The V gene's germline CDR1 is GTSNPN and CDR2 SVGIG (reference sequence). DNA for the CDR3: TGTGCCTGGGGGTTGGCCTATGGCTACACCTTC. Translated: CAWGLAYGYTF.

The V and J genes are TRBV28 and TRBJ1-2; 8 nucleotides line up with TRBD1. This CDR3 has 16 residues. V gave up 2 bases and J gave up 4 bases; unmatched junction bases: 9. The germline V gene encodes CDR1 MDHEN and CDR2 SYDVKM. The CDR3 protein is CASSLRSETGGYGYTF. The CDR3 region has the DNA TGTGCCAGCAGTTTAAGGTCGGAAACAGGGGGCTATGGCTACACCTTC.

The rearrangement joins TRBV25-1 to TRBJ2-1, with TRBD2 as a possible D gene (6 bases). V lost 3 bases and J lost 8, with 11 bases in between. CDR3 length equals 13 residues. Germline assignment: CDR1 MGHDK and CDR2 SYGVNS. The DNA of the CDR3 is TGTGCCAGCAGTGATCCATGGGGGGATGAGCAGTTCTTC. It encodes CASSDPWGDEQFF.

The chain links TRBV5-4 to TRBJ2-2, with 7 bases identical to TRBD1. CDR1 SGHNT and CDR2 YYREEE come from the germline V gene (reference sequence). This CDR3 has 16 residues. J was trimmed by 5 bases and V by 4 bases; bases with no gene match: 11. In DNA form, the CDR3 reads TGTGCCAGCAGCCAGGGGGTCTTCGTCCGAACCGGGGAGCTGTTTTTT. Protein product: CASSQGVFVRTGELFF.

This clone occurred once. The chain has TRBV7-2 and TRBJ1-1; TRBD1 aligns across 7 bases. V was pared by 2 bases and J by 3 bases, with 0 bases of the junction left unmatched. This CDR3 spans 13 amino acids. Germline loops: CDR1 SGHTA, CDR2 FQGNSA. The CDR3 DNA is TGTGCCAGCAGCTTACAGGGGGACACTGAAGCTTTCTTT. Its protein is CASSLQGDTEAFF.

Here the CDR3 reads CASSPLPPRSSSYAFF. CDR3 sequence (DNA): TGTGCCAGCTCACCACTTCCTCCCCGCTCCAGTTCGTATGCTTTCTTT. The rearrangement uses TRBV18 and TRBJ1-1; D is unclear. The V end lost 1 base, the J end lost 11 bases, and 23 bases lay between the germline ends. Germline CDR1 and CDR2: KGHSH and LQKENI. CDR3 length: 16 amino acids.

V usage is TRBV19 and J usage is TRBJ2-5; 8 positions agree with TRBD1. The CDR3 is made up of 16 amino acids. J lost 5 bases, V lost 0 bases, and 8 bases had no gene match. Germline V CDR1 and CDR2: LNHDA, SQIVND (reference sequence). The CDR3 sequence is CASSIDRTGRRETQYF. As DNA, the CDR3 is TGTGCCAGTAGTATAGATAGGACAGGGCGCCGGGAGACCCAGTACTTC.

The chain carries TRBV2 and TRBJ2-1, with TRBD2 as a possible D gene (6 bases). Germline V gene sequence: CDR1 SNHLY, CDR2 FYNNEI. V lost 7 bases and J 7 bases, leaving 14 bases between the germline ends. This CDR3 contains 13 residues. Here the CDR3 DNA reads TGTGCCAGCAACCGGGACTCTGGGAATGAGCAGTTCTTC. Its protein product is CASNRDSGNEQFF. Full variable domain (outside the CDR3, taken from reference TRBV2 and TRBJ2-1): EPEVTQTPSHQVTQMGQEVILRCVPISNHLYFYWYRQILGQKVEFLVSFYNNEISEKSEIFDDQFSVERPDGSNFTLKIRSTKLEDSAMYFCASNRDSGNEQFFGPGTRLTVL.

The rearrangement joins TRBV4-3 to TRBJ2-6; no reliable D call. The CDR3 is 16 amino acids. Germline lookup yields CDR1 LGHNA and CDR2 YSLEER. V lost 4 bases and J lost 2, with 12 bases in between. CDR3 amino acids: CASSPFQNAGANVLTF. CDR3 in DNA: TGCGCCAGCAGCCCCTTTCAGAACGCTGGGGCCAACGTCCTGACTTTC.